What follows describes a single T cell receptor (beta chain). Per germline, CDR1 SGHTA and CDR2 FQGNSA. The CDR3 runs to 15 residues. V lost 3 bases to trimming and J lost 3 bases, with 12 bases between them. The data were taken from a study of blood T cell repertoires in COVID-19. Study-level background: Sources were T cells, B-cell-depleted T cells, or PBMCs; the material itself was cDNA or gDNA.

Data came from immunoSEQ multiplex PCR; TCRdb stores just in-frame clones and leaves some out. The sample holds about 63,000 clones; around 79% are singletons and the top ten take roughly 32%. The sample taken for sequencing was peripheral blood. This chain joins TRBV7-2 and TRBJ1-5; no clear D gene. The receptor was derived from a human donor in a cohort sampled during active COVID-19. The CDR3 spells CASSFTGDYNQPQHF. In nucleotides, the CDR3 is TGTGCCAGCAGCTTCACCGGGGATTACAATCAGCCCCAGCATTTT.